Below, 5 T cell receptor beta chains from the same sample are listed, as sequenced in a study of identical twins. TCRdb called the 5' RACE reads again in MiXCR, with one record for every CDR3 protein. The sample lists about 720,000 distinct CDR3 sequences; 8% to 9% were seen once. The same sample was also used in a study of yellow fever vaccine responses in identical twins.

The specimen was PBMCs. The receptor source for this set is a woman younger than 30 in good health.

This clonotype was recorded a few times. The gene calls are TRBV10-3 and TRBJ2-5; D may match TRBD1 or TRBD2 (6 bases each). The CDR3 length is 13 residues. V lost 6 bases and J 3 bases, leaving 11 bases between the germline ends. Germline V gene data show CDR1 as ENHRY and CDR2 as SYGVKD. CDR3 in amino acids: CAIRAGEEETQYF. The CDR3 DNA reads TGTGCCATCAGGGCAGGGGAGGAAGAGACCCAGTACTTC.

This clonotype was observed a few times. The rearrangement uses TRBV4-1 and TRBJ2-1, with D tentatively TRBD2 (7 bases). V was shortened by 4 bases and J by 15 bases, with 16 bases between the two germline ends. The CDR3 is 12 residues long. Germline V lookup: CDR1 MGHRA, CDR2 YSYEKL. In DNA form, the CDR3 reads TGCGCCAGCAGCCCGAACGGGGGGCCTGGGTTCTTC. Its protein is CASSPNGGPGFF.

V gene TRBV7-2 combines with J gene TRBJ2-3; D is perhaps TRBD2 (6 bases). The V gene's germline CDR1 is SGHTA and CDR2 FQGNSA. V lost 5 bases and J lost 3, with 18 bases in between. This CDR3 spans 16 amino acids. CDR3 region: CASSRELAQPTDTQYF. Written as DNA, the CDR3 is TGTGCCAGCAGCAGAGAACTAGCCCAACCTACAGATACGCAGTATTTT. The entire variable domain, with the rest obtained from reference TRBV7-2 and TRBJ2-3, is as follows: GAGVSQSPSNKVTEKGKDVELRCDPISGHTALYWYRQSLGQGLEFLIYFQGNSAPDKSGLPSDRFSAERTGGSVSTLTIQRTQQEDSAVYLCASSRELAQPTDTQYFGPGTRLTVL.

This clonotype was found many times. The chain employs TRBV6-2 or TRBV6-3 and TRBJ2-5; D is ambiguous. Germline lookup yields CDR1 MNHEY and CDR2 SVGEGT. CDR3 length: 13 residues. The V end was cut by 1 base, the J end by 2 bases, with 5 bases between. The CDR3 loop reads CASSYWAQETQYF. CDR3 DNA: TGTGCCAGCAGTTACTGGGCTCAAGAGACCCAGTACTTC.

This chain links TRBV7-9 with TRBJ2-7; perhaps TRBD1 as D (5 bases). The V and J ends lost 2 bases and 6 bases respectively, with 17 bases between them. Germline CDR1 SEHNR, CDR2 FQNEAQ (reference sequence). The CDR3 extends over 15 amino acids. The CDR3 is CASSLTQATFREQYF. The CDR3 DNA is TGTGCCAGCAGCTTAACACAGGCCACCTTTCGCGAGCAGTACTTC.